Presented here are 5 T cell receptor beta chains from one specimen sequenced in a study of CD8 T cells in ankylosing spondylitis. TCRdb fed the 5' RACE reads into MiXCR, producing one record per CDR3 protein. The table has hundreds of thousands of distinct CDR3 sequences, approximately 17% seen once. Regarding the study as a whole: Roughly eight highly homologous variants formed a TCR beta motif that appeared characteristic of ankylosing spondylitis blood.

Antigens for these TCRs are unknown. The specimen sequenced was blood, either unsorted or a sorted T cell fraction (not recorded which). The receptor set was obtained from a male donor with ankylosing spondylitis.

This clonotype turned up a few times. This chain links TRBV20-1 with TRBJ2-7; no firm D call. The V end was cut by 6 bases, the J end by 2 bases, with 5 bases between. The CDR3 totals 10 residues. The germline V gene has CDR1 DFQATT and CDR2 SNEGSKA (reference sequence). The CDR3 bases are TGCAGTGCAGGGCCCTACGAGCAGTACTTC. Its protein is CSAGPYEQYF.

The gene calls are TRBV7-2 and TRBJ2-4; TRBD2 is a possible D gene (5 bases). Germline CDR1 reads SGHTA; CDR2 reads FQGNSA. The CDR3 contains 15 residues. V was cut by 5 bases and J by 3 bases, with 14 bases left in between. CDR3 loop: CASSPEAGVKNIQYF. CDR3 in DNA: TGTGCCAGCAGCCCTGAGGCCGGGGTCAAAAACATTCAGTACTTC.

The chain carries TRBV12-3 or TRBV12-4 and TRBJ1-5; no definite D call. The CDR3 is 15 residues long. With 5 bases removed from V and 0 bases from J, the gap between germline ends came to 11 bases. CDR3 in DNA: TGTGCCAGCAGTCCGTCCGAATATAGCAATCAGCCCCAGCATTTT. Translated, it gives CASSPSEYSNQPQHF.

In this sample, this clonotype turned up a few times. This chain joins TRBV12-3 or TRBV12-4 and TRBJ1-2; tentative D call: TRBD1 (6 bases). V was cut by 7 bases and J by 4 bases, with 13 bases left in between. The CDR3 is 13 amino acids. The DNA of the CDR3 is TGTGCCAGCACTTTCAGGGGAACCTATGGCTACACCTTC. Amino acid sequence: CASTFRGTYGYTF.

The rearrangement uses TRBV5-1 and TRBJ1-5; the match to TRBD1 covers 11 bases. The CDR3 extends over 15 amino acids. Germline V gene data show CDR1 as SGHRS and CDR2 as YFSETQ. The V segment lost 4 bases and the J segment 5 bases; nucleotides outside the gene matches: 5. CDR3 sequence (DNA): TGCGCCAGCAGCCGGACAGGGGGCCCCGATCAGCCCCAGCATTTT. It encodes CASSRTGGPDQPQHF.